This entry features one T cell receptor beta chain sequence. The antigen remains unidentified. Germline CDR1 reads LGHNA; CDR2 reads YNFKEQ. The CDR3 is made up of 14 amino acids. V dropped 3 bases and J dropped 6 bases, with 12 bases sitting between them. Primers included in the PCR were 60 Vbeta and 13 Jbeta primers. Sequenced by immunoSEQ multiplex PCR; TCRdb stores in-frame clones only, minus some. The sample has approximately 79,000 clones, around 70% seen once. These data originate in a study of cytomegalovirus exposure and HLA in healthy donors. Study-level findings and limits: What TCR beta sequences reportedly achieved was accurate prediction of HLA-A and HLA-B alleles in most subjects.

This TCR was recovered from a man aged 35 to 55 in good health and CMV-seropositive. Sequencing was carried out using PBMCs. This chain links TRBV4-2 with TRBJ1-5; D gene unclear. CDR3 residues: CASSQSGLGQPQHF. Here the CDR3 DNA reads TGTGCCAGCAGCCAGTCGGGGTTAGGTCAGCCCCAGCATTTT.